This TCR beta chain was identified in a study of T-cell reconstitution after alpha-beta-depleted transplantation in children. Overall study findings and caveats: Newly generated T cells supplied most T-cell counts and diversity one year post-transplant. Some patients' high day-60 TCRbeta diversity was attributed to recipient cells surviving conditioning.

The TCRbeta library incorporated unique molecular identifiers. A single record per CDR3 protein comes from TCRdb applying MiXCR to the PCR reads. The data contain about 260,000 distinct CDR3 sequences, under 9.5% of them singletons. This clonotype was detected only a few times. Its cognate antigen is unknown. V lost 0 bases and J lost 0, with 14 bases in between. The V gene's germline CDR1 is LGHDT and CDR2 YNNKEL (reference sequence). This CDR3 comprises 18 residues. Sample: PBMCs, mostly from graft donor cells, taken 180 days after TCRalphabeta/CD19-depleted stem cell transplant. This receptor was identified in a male patient younger than 18 who had a stem cell transplant for acute lymphoblastic leukemia, so the T cells may come from the graft donor. V and J are TRBV3-1 and TRBJ2-2; D might be TRBD2 (6 bases). The CDR3 DNA sequence: TGTGCCAGCAGCCAAGATAAAGGTCTAGCGCCGAACACCGGGGAGCTGTTTTTT. Protein product: CASSQDKGLAPNTGELFF.